This T cell receptor (beta chain) was recorded in a study of shared clonotypes between healthy human individuals. Generated by immunoSEQ multiplex PCR, the TCRdb table keeps only in-frame clones and is missing some. Among more than 600,000 clones listed, about 91% were seen once. Details on this clone: Antigen: not known.

The study, taken as a whole, reports: Blood alone was sampled, and tissue repertoires likely differ. Sorted-subset samples were not fully sequenced, rarefaction indicated.

Terminally differentiated effector memory CD45RA+ cells were excluded from the naive CD8 cells, which were CD45RO-negative and positively selected for CCR7. CDR1 is SNHLY, CDR2 FYNNEI, per germline. The CDR3 spans 12 residues. Trimming took 6 bases from V and 11 from J, leaving 13 bases between them. The genes are TRBV2 and TRBJ1-4; D gene ambiguous. The receptor comes from a man aged 25 to 45 in good health. The source material was naive CD8+ T cells sorted from blood. The CDR3 is CASRGGLAKLFF. CDR3 bases: TGTGCCAGCAGGGGCGGGCTTGCCAAACTGTTTTTT.